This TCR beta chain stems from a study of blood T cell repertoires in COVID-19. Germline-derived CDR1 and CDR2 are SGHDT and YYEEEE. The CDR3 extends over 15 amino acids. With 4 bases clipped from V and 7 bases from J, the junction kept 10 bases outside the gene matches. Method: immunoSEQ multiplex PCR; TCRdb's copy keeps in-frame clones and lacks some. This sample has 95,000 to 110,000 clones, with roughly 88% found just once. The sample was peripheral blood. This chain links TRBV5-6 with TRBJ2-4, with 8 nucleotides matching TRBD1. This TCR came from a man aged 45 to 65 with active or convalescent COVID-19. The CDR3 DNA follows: TGTGCCAGCAGCCGTAGTCCAAGACAGGGGAACATTCAGTACTTC. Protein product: CASSRSPRQGNIQYF.